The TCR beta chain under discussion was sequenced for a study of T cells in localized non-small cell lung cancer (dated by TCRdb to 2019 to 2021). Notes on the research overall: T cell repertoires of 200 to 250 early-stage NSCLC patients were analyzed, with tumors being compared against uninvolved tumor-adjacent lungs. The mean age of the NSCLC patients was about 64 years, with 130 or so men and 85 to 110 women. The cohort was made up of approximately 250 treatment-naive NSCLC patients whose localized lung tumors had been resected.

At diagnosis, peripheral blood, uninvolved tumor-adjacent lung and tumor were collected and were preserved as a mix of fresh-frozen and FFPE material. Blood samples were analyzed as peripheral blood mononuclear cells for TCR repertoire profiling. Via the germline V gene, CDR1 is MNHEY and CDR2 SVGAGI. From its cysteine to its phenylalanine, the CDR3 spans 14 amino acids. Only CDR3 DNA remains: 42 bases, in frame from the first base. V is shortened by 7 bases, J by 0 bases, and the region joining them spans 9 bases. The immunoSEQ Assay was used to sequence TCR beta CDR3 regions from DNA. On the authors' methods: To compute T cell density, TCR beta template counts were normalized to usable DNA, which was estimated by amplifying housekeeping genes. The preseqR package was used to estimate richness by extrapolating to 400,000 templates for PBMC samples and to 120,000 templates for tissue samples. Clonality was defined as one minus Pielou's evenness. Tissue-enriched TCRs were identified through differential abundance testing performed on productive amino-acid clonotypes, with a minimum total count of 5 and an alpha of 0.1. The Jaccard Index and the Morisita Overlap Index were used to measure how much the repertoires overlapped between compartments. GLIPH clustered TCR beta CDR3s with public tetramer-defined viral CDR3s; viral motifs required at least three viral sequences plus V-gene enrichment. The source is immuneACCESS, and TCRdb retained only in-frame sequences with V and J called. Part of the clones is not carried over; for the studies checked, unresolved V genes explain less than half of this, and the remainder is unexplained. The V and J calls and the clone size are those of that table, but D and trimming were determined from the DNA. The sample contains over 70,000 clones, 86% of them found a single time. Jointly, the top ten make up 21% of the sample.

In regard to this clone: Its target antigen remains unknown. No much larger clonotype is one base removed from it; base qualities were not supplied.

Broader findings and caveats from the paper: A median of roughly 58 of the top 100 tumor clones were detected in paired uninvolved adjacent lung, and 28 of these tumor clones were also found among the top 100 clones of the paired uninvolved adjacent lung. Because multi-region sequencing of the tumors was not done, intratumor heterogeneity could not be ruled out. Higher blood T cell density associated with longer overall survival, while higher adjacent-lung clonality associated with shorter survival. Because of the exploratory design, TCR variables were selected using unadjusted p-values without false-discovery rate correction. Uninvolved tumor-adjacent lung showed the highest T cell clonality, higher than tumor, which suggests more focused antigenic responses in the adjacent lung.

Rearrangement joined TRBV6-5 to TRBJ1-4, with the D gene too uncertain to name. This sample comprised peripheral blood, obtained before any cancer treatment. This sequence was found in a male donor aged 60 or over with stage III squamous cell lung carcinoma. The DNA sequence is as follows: TGTGCCAGCACGGCGGCAGCAACTAATGAAAAACTGTTTTTT. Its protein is CASTAAATNEKLFF.